The 16 T cell receptor beta chains presented below share a single source sample, sequenced in a study of T cell responses to AZD1222 COVID-19 vaccine. Some clones are missing from TCRdb's copy, which holds only in-frame ones; the method was immunoSEQ multiplex PCR. This sample has tens of thousands of clones; under 90% occur once, and the top ten carry about 6.3%. This specimen consisted of peripheral blood, obtained 28 days after the second AZD1222 dose. These receptors all come from an adult who received the AZD1222 COVID-19 vaccine.

The genes are TRBV7-7 and TRBJ2-1, with 11 nucleotides matching TRBD1. Germline V gives CDR1 SSHAT, CDR2 FNYEAQ (reference sequence). The CDR3 covers 15 residues. V trimming: 0 bases; J trimming: 8 bases; junction bases outside the gene matches: 3. CDR3 residues: CASSLAGQGGDEQFF. The CDR3 DNA reads TGTGCCAGCAGCTTAGCGGGACAGGGGGGCGATGAGCAGTTCTTC.

This sequence joins TRBV2 and TRBJ2-7, with D hard to call. From germline, CDR1 is SNHLY and CDR2 FYNNEI. CDR3 length equals 14 residues. Trimming cost V 4 bases and J 0 bases, with 10 bases left between them. CDR3 nucleotide sequence: TGTGCCAGCAGTGTTGCGATAACCTCCTACGAGCAGTACTTC. This encodes CASSVAITSYEQYF.

This clone was counted once. V usage is TRBV18 and J usage is TRBJ1-4; D is possibly TRBD1 (5 bases). CDR3 length: 13 residues. The germline V gene encodes CDR1 KGHSH and CDR2 LQKENI. Trimming pared 3 bases from V and 8 bases from J, leaving 10 bases between. CDR3 sequence: CASSPGGDEKLFF. The CDR3 coding sequence is TGTGCCAGCTCACCCGGGGGAGACGAAAAACTGTTTTTT.

The chain links TRBV18 to TRBJ1-4; D is unresolved. Trimming pared 2 bases from V and 0 bases from J, leaving 7 bases between. The germline V gene has CDR1 KGHSH and CDR2 LQKENI. The CDR3 has 15 residues. The DNA of the CDR3 is TGTGCCAGCTCACCATTACATGCAACTAATGAAAAACTGTTTTTT. Encoded protein: CASSPLHATNEKLFF.

J is TRBJ1-5 and V is TRBV7-8; D is unclear. Germline CDR1 and CDR2: SGHVS and FQNEAQ. The CDR3 sequence is 13 residues long. The V end was cut by 1 base, the J end by 7 bases, with 8 bases between. The DNA of the CDR3 is TGTGCCAGCAGCTTAGAGGAAGGGCAGCCCCAGCATTTT. Its protein product is CASSLEEGQPQHF.

The chain recombines TRBV4-3 with TRBJ2-1; no reliable D call. CDR1 is LGHNA, CDR2 YSLEER, per germline. The CDR3 has 13 amino acids. Trimming took off 0 bases at V and 9 bases at J, with 9 bases between the two ends. The CDR3 sequence is CASSQETRSEQFF. Here the CDR3 DNA reads TGCGCCAGCAGCCAAGAGACTCGGAGTGAGCAGTTCTTC.

This chain connects TRBV29-1 to TRBJ2-7, with a possible D match to TRBD2 (5 bases). Germline V CDR1 and CDR2: SQVTM, ANQGSEA. V lost 6 bases and J 1 base, leaving 7 bases between the germline ends. The CDR3 contains 11 residues. The CDR3 spells CSVEESYEQYF. The CDR3 DNA sequence: TGCAGCGTGGAGGAGTCCTACGAGCAGTACTTC.

The rearrangement uses TRBV6-6 and TRBJ2-4; perhaps TRBD1 as D (7 bases). This CDR3 is built from 15 residues. CDR1 is MNHNY and CDR2 is SVGAGI in the germline V gene (reference sequence). The V gene lost 1 base and the J gene lost 11 bases, with 18 bases spanning the gap. CDR3 residues: CASSYLGGTETVQYF. The CDR3 bases are TGTGCCAGCAGTTACTTAGGCGGGACAGAAACTGTTCAGTACTTC.

This sequence joins TRBV10-3 and TRBJ1-2; D is possibly TRBD1 (6 bases). Germline V gives CDR1 ENHRY, CDR2 SYGVKD. Trimming pared 3 bases from V and 7 bases from J, leaving 15 bases between. CDR3 size: 14 residues. The CDR3, as DNA: TGTGCCATCAGTGACCATGAACAGGGTTTTGGCTACACCTTC. This encodes CAISDHEQGFGYTF.

The chain is built from TRBV7-9 and TRBJ2-1; 8 bases match TRBD1. The CDR3 sequence is 15 residues long. In germline, CDR1 is SEHNR, CDR2 FQNEAQ (reference sequence). Losses at the gene ends were 5 bases for V and 4 bases for J; bases not matched to a gene: 7. CDR3 in amino acids: CASSPGQGIYNEQFF. CDR3 DNA: TGTGCCAGCAGCCCAGGACAGGGCATTTACAATGAGCAGTTCTTC.

This sequence joins TRBV6-2 or TRBV6-3 and TRBJ2-2; no firm D call. Trimming removed 4 bases from V and 6 bases from J, with 18 bases in between. Germline V CDR1 and CDR2: MNHEY, SVGEGT. The CDR3 is 16 amino acids. CDR3 nucleotides: TGTGCCAGCAGTTCGTTTGTAGGGCTCTTCCCCGGGGAGCTGTTTTTT. Amino acids: CASSSFVGLFPGELFF.

The rearrangement links TRBV2 to TRBJ2-1; the D is unclear. In germline, CDR1 is SNHLY, CDR2 FYNNEI. Deletions cut 7 bases from V and 0 bases from J, with 10 bases between. CDR3 size: 14 residues. CDR3 in amino acids: CASKRRSSYNEQFF. The CDR3, as DNA: TGTGCCAGCAAGCGCCGTAGCTCCTACAATGAGCAGTTCTTC.

This chain joins TRBV3-1 (or the pseudogene TRBV3-2) and TRBJ2-7; D call uncertain. CDR3 length: 14 residues. V gave up 5 bases and J gave up 3 bases, with 14 bases separating them. The germline V gene has CDR1 LGHDT and CDR2 YNNKEL (reference sequence). CDR3 in DNA: TGTGCCAGCAGCACCTCAACGGGCGTCTACGAGCAGTACTTC. Protein sequence: CASSTSTGVYEQYF.

This chain connects TRBV7-9 to TRBJ1-2, with TRBD1 as a possible D gene (6 bases). CDR1 is SEHNR, CDR2 FQNEAQ, per germline (reference sequence). The CDR3 contains 13 residues. V shed 5 bases and J shed 4 bases, with 11 bases lying between them. CDR3 loop: CASSRGTVYGYTF. The CDR3, as DNA: TGTGCCAGCAGCAGGGGGACCGTCTATGGCTACACCTTC.

V gene TRBV7-9 combines with J gene TRBJ1-5; D unclear. The CDR3 length is 14 residues. V was cut by 0 bases and J by 4 bases, with 7 bases left in between. Looked up from germline, CDR1 is SEHNR and CDR2 is FQNEAQ (reference sequence). Here the CDR3 reads CASSLANFNQPQHF. CDR3 in DNA: TGTGCCAGCAGCTTAGCGAATTTTAATCAGCCCCAGCATTTT.

The chain combines TRBV19 with TRBJ2-1; D gene unclear. CDR1 and CDR2 from the germline V gene are LNHDA and SQIVND (reference sequence). This CDR3 comprises 15 residues. Trimming shortened V by 3 bases and J by 2 bases, and 11 bases separated the two germline ends. This CDR3 is CASSMTGGTYNEQFF. The CDR3 DNA is TGTGCCAGTAGTATGACGGGCGGTACCTACAATGAGCAGTTCTTC. Drawing the rest from reference TRBV19 and TRBJ2-1, the complete variable domain is DGGITQSPKYLFRKEGQNVTLSCEQNLNHDAMYWYRQDPGQGLRLIYYSQIVNDFQKGDIAEGYSVSREKKESFPLTVTSAQKNPTAFYLCASSMTGGTYNEQFFGPGTRLTVL.